The rows below give T cell receptor beta chains drawn from one sample of a study of blood T cell repertoires in COVID-19. Some clones are missing from TCRdb's copy, which holds only in-frame ones; the method was immunoSEQ multiplex PCR. The sample includes about 480,000 clones, 88% of them seen just once. Sequencing input: PBMCs or T cells enriched from blood (not recorded which). The receptors were gathered from a woman aged 40 to 50 who had recovered from COVID-19. Both conserved end residues are part of each CDR3. The D gene is left open where the match is weak.

J | D | V | CDR3 | DNA
TRBJ1-5 | NA | TRBV11-2 | CASSGGFGGNQPQHF | TGTGCCAGCAGCGGGGGCTTTGGGGGCAATCAGCCCCAGCATTTT
TRBJ2-7 | TRBD2 | TRBV27 | CASKRLAGGLDEQYF | TGTGCCAGCAAAAGACTAGCGGGAGGGCTAGACGAGCAGTACTTC
TRBJ2-7 | TRBD1 | TRBV11-2 | CASSLAIGQGAYEQYF | TGTGCCAGCAGCTTAGCCATCGGGCAGGGGGCCTACGAGCAGTACTTC
TRBJ2-7 | TRBD2 | TRBV7-2 | CASSLVIAGGSEQYF | TGTGCCAGCAGCTTAGTCATAGCGGGAGGAAGCGAGCAGTACTTC
TRBJ1-3 | NA | TRBV5-1 | CASSPNPGEGNTIYF | TGCGCCAGCAGCCCAAACCCAGGGGAAGGAAACACCATATATTTT
TRBJ2-7 | TRBD2 | TRBV19 | CASSTGGTAGLRSYEQYF | TGTGCCAGTAGTACGGGGGGGACCGCGGGACTTAGAAGTTACGAGCAGTACTTC
TRBJ1-4 | NA | TRBV10-3 | CAISESGGTNEKLFF | TGTGCCATCAGTGAGTCGGGGGGAACTAATGAAAAACTGTTTTTT
TRBJ1-2 | NA | TRBV29-1 | CSAVTGGYTF | TGCAGCGCCGTAACGGGTGGCTACACCTTC
TRBJ2-2 | NA | TRBV7-7 | CASSPFTGNTGELFF | TGTGCTAGCAGCCCATTCACAGGGAACACCGGGGAGCTGTTTTTT
TRBJ2-7 | TRBD1 | TRBV7-6 | CASSLGGQGISYEQYF | TGTGCCAGCAGCTTAGGGGGACAGGGGATTTCCTACGAGCAGTACTTC
TRBJ1-3 | NA | TRBV7-2 | CASSPPGVGTGAGNTIYF | TGTGCCAGCAGCCCCCCCGGAGTGGGTACTGGTGCTGGAAACACCATATATTTT
TRBJ2-3 | NA | TRBV11-3 | CASSLSSLATDTQYF | TGTGCCAGCAGCTTAAGTAGTTTAGCCACAGATACGCAGTATTTT
TRBJ1-1 | NA | TRBV6-5 | CASSPGRRDTEAFF | TGTGCCAGCAGTCCTGGCCGCAGGGATACTGAAGCTTTCTTT
TRBJ2-1 | TRBD2 | TRBV5-1 | CASRLAGANEQFF | TGCGCCAGCAGGCTAGCGGGAGCCAATGAGCAGTTCTTC
TRBJ1-1 | TRBD1 | TRBV18 | CASSPPGTGIGMNTEAFF | TGTGCCAGCTCACCACCGGGGACAGGGATCGGCATGAACACTGAAGCTTTCTTT
TRBJ2-2 | TRBD2 | TRBV19 | CASSMASGSHSTGELFF | TGTGCCAGTAGTATGGCAAGCGGGAGTCATAGCACCGGGGAGCTGTTTTTT
TRBJ1-5 | TRBD1 | TRBV7-2 | CASSLTDRVFSQPQHF | TGTGCCAGCAGCTTGACGGACAGGGTTTTCAGTCAGCCCCAGCATTTT
TRBJ1-2 | NA | TRBV5-6 | CASSPTPPGDYGYTF | TGTGCCAGCAGCCCTACCCCGCCAGGGGACTATGGCTACACCTTC
TRBJ2-7 | NA | TRBV24-1 | CATSDFTSSVWNF | TGTGCCACCAGTGATTTTACCTCTAGCGTATGGAACTTC
TRBJ1-1 | NA | TRBV28 | CASSLSWVGGDTEAFF | TGTGCCAGCAGTTTATCCTGGGTGGGGGGGGACACTGAAGCTTTCTTT